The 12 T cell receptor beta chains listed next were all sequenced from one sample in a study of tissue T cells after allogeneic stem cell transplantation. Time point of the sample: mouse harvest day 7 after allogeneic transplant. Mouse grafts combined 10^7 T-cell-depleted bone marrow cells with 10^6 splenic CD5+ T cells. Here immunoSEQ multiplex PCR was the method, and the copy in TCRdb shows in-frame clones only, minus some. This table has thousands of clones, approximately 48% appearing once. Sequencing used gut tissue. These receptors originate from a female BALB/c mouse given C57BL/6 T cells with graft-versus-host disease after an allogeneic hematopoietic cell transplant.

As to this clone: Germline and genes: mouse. The sequenced CDR3 bases are TGTGCAAGCAGCTTAGATTTGGGGGGTAGTCAAAACACCTTGTAC. This translates into CASSLDLGGSQNTLY. Given in full, the CDR3 is CASSLDLGGSQNTLYF. The chain is built from TRBV16 and TRBJ2-4, with 7 bases matching TRBD2. The CDR3 extends 1 residue past the end of the read, so its final part is completed from the germline J gene. Germline CDR1 and CDR2: SGHSA and FRNQAP. Trimming at V came to 0 bases and at J to 0 bases, leaving 3 bases not matched to a gene. The CDR3 extends over 16 amino acids.

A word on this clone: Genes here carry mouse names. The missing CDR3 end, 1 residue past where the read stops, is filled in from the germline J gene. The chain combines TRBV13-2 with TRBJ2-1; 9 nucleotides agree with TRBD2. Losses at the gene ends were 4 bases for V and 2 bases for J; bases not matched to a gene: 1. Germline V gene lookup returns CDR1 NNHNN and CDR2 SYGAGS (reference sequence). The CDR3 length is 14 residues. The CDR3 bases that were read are TGTGCCAGCGGTTGGGGGGGCCACTATGCTGAGCAGTTC. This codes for CASGWGGHYAEQF. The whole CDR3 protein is CASGWGGHYAEQFF.

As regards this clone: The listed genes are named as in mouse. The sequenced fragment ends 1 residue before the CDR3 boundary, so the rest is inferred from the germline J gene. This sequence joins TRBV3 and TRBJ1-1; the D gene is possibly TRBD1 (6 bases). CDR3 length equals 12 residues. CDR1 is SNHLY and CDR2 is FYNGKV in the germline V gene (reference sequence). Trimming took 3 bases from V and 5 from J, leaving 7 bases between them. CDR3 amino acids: CASSFGQTEVFF. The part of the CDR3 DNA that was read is TGTGCCAGCAGCTTCGGACAGACAGAAGTCTTC.

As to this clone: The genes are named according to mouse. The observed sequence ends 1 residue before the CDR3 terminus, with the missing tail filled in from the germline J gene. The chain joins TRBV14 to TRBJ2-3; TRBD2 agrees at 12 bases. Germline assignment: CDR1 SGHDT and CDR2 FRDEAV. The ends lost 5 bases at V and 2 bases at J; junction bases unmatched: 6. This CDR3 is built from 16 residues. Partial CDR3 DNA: TGTGCCAGCAGCCTGGACTGGGGGGGGCATGCAGAAACGCTGTAT. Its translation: CASSLDWGGHAETLY. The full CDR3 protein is CASSLDWGGHAETLYF. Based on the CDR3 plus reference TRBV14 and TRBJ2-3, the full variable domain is EAGVTQSPRYAVLQEGQAVSFWCDPISGHDTLYWYQQPRDQGPQLLVYFRDEAVIDNSQLPSDRFSAVRPKGTNSTLKIQSAKQGDTATYLCASSLDWGGHAETLYFGSGTRLTVL.

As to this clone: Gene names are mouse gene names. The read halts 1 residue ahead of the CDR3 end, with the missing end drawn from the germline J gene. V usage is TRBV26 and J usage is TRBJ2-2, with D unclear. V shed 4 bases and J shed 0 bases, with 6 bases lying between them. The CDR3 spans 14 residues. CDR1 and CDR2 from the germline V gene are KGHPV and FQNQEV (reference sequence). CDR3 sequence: CASSQGANTGQLYF. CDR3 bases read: TGTGCCAGCAGTCAGGGTGCAAACACCGGGCAGCTCTAC.

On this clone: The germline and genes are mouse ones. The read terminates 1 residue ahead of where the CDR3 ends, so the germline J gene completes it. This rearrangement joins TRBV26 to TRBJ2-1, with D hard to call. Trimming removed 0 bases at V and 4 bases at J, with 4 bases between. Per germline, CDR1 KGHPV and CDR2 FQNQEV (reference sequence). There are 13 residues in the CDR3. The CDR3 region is CASSLSNYAEQFF. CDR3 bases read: TGTGCCAGCAGTCTGTCCAATTATGCTGAGCAGTTC.

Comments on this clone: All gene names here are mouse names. The CDR3 spells CASSLELGANTGQLYF. The part of the CDR3 DNA that was read is TGTGCCAGCAGCTTAGAACTGGGGGCAAACACCGGGCAGCTCTAC. The chain recombines TRBV3 with TRBJ2-2; 8 bases are shared with TRBD2. The CDR3 extends 1 residue past the end of the read, so its final part is completed from the germline J gene. V dropped 1 base and J dropped 0; count of bases not matched to a gene: 1. The V gene's germline CDR1 is SNHLY and CDR2 FYNGKV (reference sequence). This CDR3 comprises 16 residues.

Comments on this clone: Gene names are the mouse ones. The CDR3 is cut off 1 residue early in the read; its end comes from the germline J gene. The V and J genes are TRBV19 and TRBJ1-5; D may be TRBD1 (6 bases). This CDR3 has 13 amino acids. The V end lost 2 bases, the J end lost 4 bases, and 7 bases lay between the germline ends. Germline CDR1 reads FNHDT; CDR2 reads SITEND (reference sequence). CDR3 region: CASSMGHNQAPLF. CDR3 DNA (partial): TGTGCCAGCAGTATGGGACATAACCAGGCTCCGCTT.

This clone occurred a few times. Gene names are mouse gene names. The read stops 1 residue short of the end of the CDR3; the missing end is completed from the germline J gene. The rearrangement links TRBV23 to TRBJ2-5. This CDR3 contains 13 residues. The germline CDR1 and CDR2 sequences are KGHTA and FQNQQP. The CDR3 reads CSSSQANQDTQYF. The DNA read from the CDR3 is TGCTCCAGCAGTCAAGCTAACCAAGACACCCAGTAC. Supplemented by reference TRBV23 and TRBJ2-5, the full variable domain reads DAAVTQKPRYLIKMKGQEAEMKCIPEKGHTAVFWYQQKQSKELKFLIYFQNQQPLDQIDMVKERFSAVCPSSSLCSLGIRTCEAEDSALYLCSSSQANQDTQYFGPGTRLLVL.

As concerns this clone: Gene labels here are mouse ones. Incomplete CDR3 DNA: TGTGCCAGCAGTCTGGGGACAGGGGGCGGGAATTCGCCCCTCTAC. It codes for CASSLGTGGGNSPLY. The whole CDR3 is CASSLGTGGGNSPLYF. The chain uses TRBV26 and TRBJ1-6; 12 nucleotides match TRBD1. The observed sequence ends 1 residue before the CDR3 terminus, with the missing tail filled in from the germline J gene. TRBJ1-6 is filed as an ORF, its function uncertain. The CDR3 totals 16 residues. Germline CDR1 and CDR2: KGHPV and FQNQEV (reference sequence). The V gene end was trimmed by 2 bases and the J gene end by 7 bases; junction bases not matched to a gene: 3.

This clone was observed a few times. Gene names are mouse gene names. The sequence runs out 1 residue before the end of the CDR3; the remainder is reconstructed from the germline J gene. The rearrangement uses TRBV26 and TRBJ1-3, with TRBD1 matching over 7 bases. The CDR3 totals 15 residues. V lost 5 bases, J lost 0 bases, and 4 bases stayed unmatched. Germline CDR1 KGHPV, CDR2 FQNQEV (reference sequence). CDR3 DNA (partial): TGTGCCAGCAGTATACAGGGGAATTCTGGAAATACGCTCTAT. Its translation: CASSIQGNSGNTLY. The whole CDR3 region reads CASSIQGNSGNTLYF.

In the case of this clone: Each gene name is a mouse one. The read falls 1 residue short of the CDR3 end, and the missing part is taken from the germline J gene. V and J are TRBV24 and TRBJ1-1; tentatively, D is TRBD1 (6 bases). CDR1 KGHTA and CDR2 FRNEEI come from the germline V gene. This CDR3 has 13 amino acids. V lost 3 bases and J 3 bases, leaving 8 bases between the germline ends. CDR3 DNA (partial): TGTGCCAGCAGTCTCGACAGGCACACAGAAGTCTTC. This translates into CASSLDRHTEVF. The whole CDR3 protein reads CASSLDRHTEVFF.